This paragraph reports one T cell receptor (beta chain). The repertoire was sequenced with immunoSEQ multiplex PCR; TCRdb's copy has only in-frame clones and lacks some. The table records 150,000 to 200,000 clones, approximately 93% of them present only once. The sample belongs to a study of T cell responses to AZD1222 COVID-19 vaccine. The germline gives CDR1 ENHRY, CDR2 SYGVKD. The CDR3 loop spans 16 amino acids. Germline trimming cut 1 base from V and 1 base from J; bases unmatched to any gene: 1. This specimen was peripheral blood, taken on day 0 of AZD1222 vaccination. V is TRBV10-3 and J is TRBJ2-2; 9 positions agree with TRBD1. The receptor comes from an adult in good health. CDR3 nucleotides: TGTGCCATCAGTGAGTGGGGACAGGGGAACACCGGGGAGCTGTTTTTT. Translating gives CAISEWGQGNTGELFF.